The source of this T cell receptor (beta chain) is a study of cytomegalovirus exposure and HLA in healthy donors. The study, taken as a whole, reports: Further analysis, carried out later, found HLA-associated TCR beta chains more clonally expanded than equally common other chains. Researchers reported in a later analysis that a missense DCLRE1C variant was tied to TCR beta V- and J-gene trimming.

The sample holds a few counts of this clone. The antigen is undetermined. The PCR contained 60 Vbeta and 13 Jbeta primers. Using immunoSEQ multiplex PCR, the repertoire was profiled, and TCRdb retains in-frame clones only, with some absent. Of 97,000 or so clones listed, 55% to 80% are singletons. Source material: PBMCs. The clonotype comes from a human donor in good health.

In DNA, the CDR3 is TGTGCCAGCAGCGAAACTAGCGGGAGAGGTACGCAGTATTTT. It translates to CASSETSGRGTQYF. This chain joins TRBV7-9 and TRBJ2-3; 11 nucleotides align to TRBD2. V gave up 5 bases and J gave up 8 bases; unmatched junction bases: 6. Germline CDR1 and CDR2: SEHNR and FQNEAQ (reference sequence). CDR3 size: 14 residues.